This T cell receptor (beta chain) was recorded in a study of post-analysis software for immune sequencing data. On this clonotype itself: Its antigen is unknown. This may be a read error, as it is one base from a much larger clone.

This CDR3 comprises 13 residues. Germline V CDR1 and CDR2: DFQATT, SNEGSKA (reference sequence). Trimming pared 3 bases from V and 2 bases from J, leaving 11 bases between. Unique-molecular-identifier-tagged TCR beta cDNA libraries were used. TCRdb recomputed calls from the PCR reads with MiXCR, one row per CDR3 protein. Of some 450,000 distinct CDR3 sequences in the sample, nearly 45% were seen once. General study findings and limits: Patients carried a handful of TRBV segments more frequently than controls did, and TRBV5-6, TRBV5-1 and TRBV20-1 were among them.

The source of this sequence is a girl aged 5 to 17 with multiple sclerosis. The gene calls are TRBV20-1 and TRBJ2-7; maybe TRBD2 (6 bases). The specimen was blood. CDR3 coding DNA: TGCAGTGCTAGGGCGGGGATAGCCTACGAGCAGTACTTC. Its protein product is CSARAGIAYEQYF.